This entry lists 17 T cell receptor beta chains sequenced from one sample in a study of naive and memory T cell subsets (dated by TCRdb to about 2017). Library creation used 5' RACE. Reads for this sample came from an Illumina MiSeq. Four rounds of PCR, run with the SP2 primer together with nested alpha and beta constant region primers, were used to amplify the ligated cDNA. The raw public reads went through TCRdb reprocessing: fastp at Q25, MiXCR clone calling, in-frame beta chains kept. Rows are combined by CDR3 protein, so each entry shows the most common genes and DNA. This sample is represented by tens of thousands of distinct CDR3 sequences; 6% to 8.5% of them were singletons. The top ten hold 15% to 20% of the sample. The study described a robust, sensitive protocol for amplifying, sequencing and analyzing TCRs, using 3' ligation of a UMI-containing oligonucleotide to TCR cDNA. Receptor source: a female donor in good health.

This clonotype was seen at least ten times. This chain uses TRBV11-1 with TRBJ2-2; TRBD2 matches at 13 bases. Germline V gene lookup returns CDR1 SGHAT and CDR2 FQDESV (reference sequence). J was trimmed by 4 bases and V by 5 bases; bases with no gene match: 1. This CDR3 has 15 amino acids. In nucleotides, the CDR3 is TGTGCCAGCAGCCGGACTAGCGGGAGCACCGGGGAGCTGTTTTTT. Protein sequence: CASSRTSGSTGELFF.

This chain joins TRBV7-6 and TRBJ2-1, with TRBD2 identical over 7 bases. V lost 1 base to trimming and J lost 0 bases; unmatched junction nucleotides: 6. The germline gives CDR1 SGHVS, CDR2 FNYEAQ. The CDR3 contains 17 residues. The CDR3 here is CASSLVVGGSSYNEQFF. The CDR3 DNA is TGTGCCAGCAGCTTAGTAGTCGGCGGGAGCTCCTACAATGAGCAGTTCTTC.

The chain employs TRBV19 and TRBJ1-1; maybe TRBD1 (5 bases). The germline CDR1 and CDR2 sequences are LNHDA and SQIVND (reference sequence). The CDR3 sequence is 12 residues long. Deletions cut 7 bases from V and 4 bases from J, with 10 bases between. The CDR3 reads CASTLGGTEAFF. CDR3 nucleotides: TGTGCCAGTACGCTTGGGGGCACTGAAGCTTTCTTT.

This clonotype showed up many times. This chain uses TRBV29-1 with TRBJ2-1, with D tentatively TRBD2 (7 bases). Germline assignment: CDR1 SQVTM and CDR2 ANQGSEA. The CDR3 consists of 13 residues. V lost 6 bases and J lost 2, with 11 bases in between. The CDR3 sequence is CSVRGGTYNEQFF. DNA for the CDR3: TGCAGCGTGAGGGGGGGGACCTACAATGAGCAGTTCTTC.

This clonotype was counted a few times. This chain connects TRBV20-1 to TRBJ2-2; TRBD2 matches at 9 bases. The CDR3 spans 17 residues. V shed 3 bases and J 5 bases; nucleotides not matched to a gene: 13. Germline V gene data show CDR1 as DFQATT and CDR2 as SNEGSKA (reference sequence). The CDR3 region is CSARSVGGRARTGELFF. In DNA form, the CDR3 reads TGCAGTGCTAGGTCTGTCGGCGGGAGGGCCCGGACCGGGGAGCTGTTTTTT.

This clonotype came up many times. The chain employs TRBV29-1 and TRBJ1-1, with D hard to call. CDR3 size: 12 residues. With 4 bases removed from V and 0 bases from J, the gap between germline ends came to 6 bases. CDR1 SQVTM and CDR2 ANQGSEA come from the germline V gene. The CDR3 protein is CSVAWMNTEAFF. The CDR3 coding sequence is TGCAGCGTTGCGTGGATGAACACTGAAGCTTTCTTT.

This clonotype has ten or more counts. CDR3: CSVPDGLARETQYF. The CDR3 region has the DNA TGCAGCGTGCCCGATGGACTAGCTCGCGAGACCCAGTACTTC. The chain has TRBV29-1 and TRBJ2-5; 8 positions agree with TRBD2. Germline loops: CDR1 SQVTM, CDR2 ANQGSEA. This CDR3 contains 14 residues. Germline trimming cut 6 bases from V and 5 bases from J; bases unmatched to any gene: 11. The full variable domain, its missing parts supplied by reference TRBV29-1 and TRBJ2-5, is SAVISQKPSRDICQRGTSLTIQCQVDSQVTMMFWYRQQPGQSLTLIATANQGSEATYESGFVIDKFPISRPNLTFSTLTVSNMSPEDSSIYLCSVPDGLARETQYFGPGTRLLVL.

The rearrangement joins TRBV29-1 to TRBJ2-7, with D possibly called TRBD1 or TRBD2 (6 bases each). This CDR3 spans 12 amino acids. From germline, CDR1 is SQVTM and CDR2 ANQGSEA. The V end was cut by 1 base, the J end by 7 bases, with 11 bases between. The CDR3 coding sequence is TGCAGCGTTGAAGCGCAGGGGAGGGAGCAGTACTTC. This encodes CSVEAQGREQYF.

There are a few counts of this clonotype. The rearrangement joins TRBV7-9 to TRBJ2-1, with D perhaps assigned TRBD1 or TRBD2 (5 bases each). Trimming cost V 2 bases and J 5 bases, with 10 bases left between them. This CDR3 spans 14 amino acids. Germline values: CDR1 SEHNR, CDR2 FQNEAQ (reference sequence). The chain's CDR3 is CASSLSGDHNEQFF. Here the CDR3 DNA reads TGTGCCAGCAGCTTATCTGGGGACCACAATGAGCAGTTCTTC. The full variable domain, in which reference TRBV7-9 and TRBJ2-1 provide the parts outside the CDR3, is DTGVSQNPRHKITKRGQNVTFRCDPISEHNRLYWYRQTLGQGPEFLTYFQNEAQLEKSRLLSDRFSAERPKGSFSTLEIQRTEQGDSAMYLCASSLSGDHNEQFFGPGTRLTVL.

The chain links TRBV19 to TRBJ1-5, with D unresolved. With 9 bases removed from V and 4 bases from J, the gap between germline ends came to 19 bases. The CDR3 is 15 residues long. CDR1 LNHDA and CDR2 SQIVND come from the germline V gene (reference sequence). CDR3 DNA: TGTGCCAGCAAATCCCAGGATCCTGGGAATCAGCCCCAGCATTTT. It yields the protein CASKSQDPGNQPQHF.

This clonotype was seen ten or more times. V and J are TRBV12-3 or TRBV12-4 and TRBJ1-6; 7 positions match TRBD1. The CDR3 is 14 residues long. The V and J ends lost 5 bases and 7 bases, in that order; junction bases with no gene match: 5. The CDR3 DNA reads as TGTGCCAGCAGTGGACAGGTTCTGAATTCACCCCTCCACTTT. Encoded protein: CASSGQVLNSPLHF.

The chain links TRBV20-1 to TRBJ1-5; D ambiguous. In germline, CDR1 is DFQATT, CDR2 SNEGSKA (reference sequence). This CDR3 has 18 residues. Trimming stripped 1 base from V and 3 bases from J, with 22 bases between. The chain's CDR3 is CSARAGRLSTTANQPQHF. Written as DNA, the CDR3 is TGCAGTGCTAGAGCCGGGAGGCTCTCTACTACCGCCAATCAGCCCCAGCATTTT.

This clonotype appeared a few times. The chain employs TRBV5-1 and TRBJ2-6; TRBD1 aligns across 7 bases. Germline V gene sequence: CDR1 SGHRS, CDR2 YFSETQ. The junction had 3 bases not matched to a gene; V was cut back by 7 bases and J by 2 bases. The CDR3 sequence is 14 residues long. DNA of the CDR3: TGCGCCAGCGAGCAGGGGGCTGGGGCCAACGTCCTGACTTTC. As protein: CASEQGAGANVLTF.

This clonotype occurred many times. The genes are TRBV11-3 and TRBJ1-1; the D gene is possibly TRBD1 (5 bases). Germline CDR1 reads SGHNT; CDR2 reads YENEEA. The CDR3 runs to 16 residues. Trimming took 0 bases from V and 3 from J, leaving 14 bases between them. This chain's CDR3 is CASSLDGRGGDTEAFF. The CDR3 bases are TGTGCCAGCAGCTTAGATGGGAGGGGAGGCGACACTGAAGCTTTCTTT.

This clonotype was counted between two and nine times. The chain uses TRBV20-1 and TRBJ2-1, with 14 bases aligning to TRBD2. V lost 5 bases and J lost 9; bases outside the gene matches: 3. The CDR3 consists of 13 residues. Germline V gene sequence: CDR1 DFQATT, CDR2 SNEGSKA (reference sequence). The CDR3 region has the DNA TGCAGTGCTCCGGGACTAGCGGGGGCTGAGCAGTTCTTC. This gives the protein CSAPGLAGAEQFF.

There are many counts of this clonotype. The chain links TRBV6-1 to TRBJ1-2; D is possibly TRBD1 (6 bases). CDR1 and CDR2 (germline): MNHNS, SASEGT. Trimming removed 0 bases at V and 4 bases at J, with 12 bases between. The CDR3 totals 15 residues. CDR3 DNA: TGTGCCAGCAGTGAAGCCGCTTGGGGGGCCTATGGCTACACCTTC. Its translation is CASSEAAWGAYGYTF.

This chain connects TRBV2 to TRBJ2-7, with TRBD1 as a possible D gene (5 bases). There are 12 residues in the CDR3. CDR1 is SNHLY and CDR2 is FYNNEI in the germline V gene. V lost 7 bases and J 6 bases, leaving 13 bases between the germline ends. CDR3 sequence: CASTGRAREQYF. The CDR3 nucleotides read TGTGCCAGCACAGGCAGGGCACGCGAGCAGTACTTC.